A selection of T cell receptor beta chains follows, all from one sample in a study of cytomegalovirus exposure and HLA in healthy donors. Sequencing used immunoSEQ multiplex PCR; TCRdb keeps in-frame clones, though not all of them. The sample consists of about 60,000 clones, about 96% of them appearing once. Sequences were obtained from PBMCs. Receptors were obtained from a man between 18 and 29 years old in good health and CMV-seronegative. The CDR3 runs from the conserved cysteine through the conserved F or W. A D gene is named only where the DNA matches it firmly. Clone size, where shown, is once, few, many, or a class for clones that have expanded.

TRBV16	-	13	TRBJ1-1	TRBD1	CANGQAWYTEAFF
TRBV7-2	once	14	TRBJ2-7	TRBD2	CASSSAGAQGQPHF
TRBV29-1	-	14	TRBJ2-5	TRBD2	CSVRLAGGQETQYF
TRBV5-4	-	13	TRBJ2-5	-	CASSPDNQETQYF
TRBV16	-	16	TRBJ1-4	TRBD1	CASSRDRVATNEKLFF
TRBV28	-	16	TRBJ2-5	TRBD2	CASSRSSGSDYETQYF
TRBV2	-	12	TRBJ1-5	-	CASSEEVQPQHF
TRBV27	-	11	TRBJ2-7	-	CASSSRGEQYF
TRBV6-1	-	15	TRBJ2-3	-	CASSLRGAITDTQYF
TRBV27	-	14	TRBJ2-7	TRBD1	CASRPRTGGAEQYF
TRBV6-6	-	15	TRBJ2-5	TRBD2	CASSYPGRAMETQYF
TRBV7-9	-	14	TRBJ2-2	TRBD1	CASRVSQGTGELFF
TRBV30	once	12	TRBJ2-7	-	CARSENSYEQYF
TRBV27	-	16	TRBJ2-7	TRBD2	CASSPRTSGIAYEQYF
TRBV10-3	-	14	TRBJ1-2	-	CAGSSVRGDYGYTF
TRBV10-3	once	20	TRBJ2-1	TRBD2	CAISGHRGVASGGIYNEQFF
TRBV7-9	-	14	TRBJ1-1	TRBD1	CASSWGTENTEAFF
TRBV9	-	16	TRBJ2-5	TRBD2	CASSVGISGAQETQYF
TRBV7-9	-	15	TRBJ2-3	-	CASKNWGGETDTQYF
TRBV27	-	14	TRBJ2-1	-	CASSLGMGGNEQFF
TRBV4-1	once	13	TRBJ1-1	-	CAKRASGNTEAFF
TRBV4-1	-	15	TRBJ2-7	TRBD2	CASRQTGTSGSEQYF
TRBV7-9	-	16	TRBJ1-5	TRBD1	CASSSDRDRGNQPQHF
TRBV2	-	14	TRBJ1-2	-	CASSEVGGYYGYTF
TRBV2	-	18	TRBJ2-3	TRBD2	CASSPLAGPESFSDTQYF